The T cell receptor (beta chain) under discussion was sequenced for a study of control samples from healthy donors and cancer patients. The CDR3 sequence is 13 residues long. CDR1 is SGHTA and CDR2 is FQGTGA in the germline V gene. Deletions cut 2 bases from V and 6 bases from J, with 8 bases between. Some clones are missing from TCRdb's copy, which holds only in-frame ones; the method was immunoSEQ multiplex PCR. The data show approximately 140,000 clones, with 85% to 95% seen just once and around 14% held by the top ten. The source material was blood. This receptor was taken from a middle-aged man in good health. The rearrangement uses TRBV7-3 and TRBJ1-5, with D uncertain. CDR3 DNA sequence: TGTGCCAGCAGCTTAGAACGGGGTCAGCCCCAGCATTTT. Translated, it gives CASSLERGQPQHF.